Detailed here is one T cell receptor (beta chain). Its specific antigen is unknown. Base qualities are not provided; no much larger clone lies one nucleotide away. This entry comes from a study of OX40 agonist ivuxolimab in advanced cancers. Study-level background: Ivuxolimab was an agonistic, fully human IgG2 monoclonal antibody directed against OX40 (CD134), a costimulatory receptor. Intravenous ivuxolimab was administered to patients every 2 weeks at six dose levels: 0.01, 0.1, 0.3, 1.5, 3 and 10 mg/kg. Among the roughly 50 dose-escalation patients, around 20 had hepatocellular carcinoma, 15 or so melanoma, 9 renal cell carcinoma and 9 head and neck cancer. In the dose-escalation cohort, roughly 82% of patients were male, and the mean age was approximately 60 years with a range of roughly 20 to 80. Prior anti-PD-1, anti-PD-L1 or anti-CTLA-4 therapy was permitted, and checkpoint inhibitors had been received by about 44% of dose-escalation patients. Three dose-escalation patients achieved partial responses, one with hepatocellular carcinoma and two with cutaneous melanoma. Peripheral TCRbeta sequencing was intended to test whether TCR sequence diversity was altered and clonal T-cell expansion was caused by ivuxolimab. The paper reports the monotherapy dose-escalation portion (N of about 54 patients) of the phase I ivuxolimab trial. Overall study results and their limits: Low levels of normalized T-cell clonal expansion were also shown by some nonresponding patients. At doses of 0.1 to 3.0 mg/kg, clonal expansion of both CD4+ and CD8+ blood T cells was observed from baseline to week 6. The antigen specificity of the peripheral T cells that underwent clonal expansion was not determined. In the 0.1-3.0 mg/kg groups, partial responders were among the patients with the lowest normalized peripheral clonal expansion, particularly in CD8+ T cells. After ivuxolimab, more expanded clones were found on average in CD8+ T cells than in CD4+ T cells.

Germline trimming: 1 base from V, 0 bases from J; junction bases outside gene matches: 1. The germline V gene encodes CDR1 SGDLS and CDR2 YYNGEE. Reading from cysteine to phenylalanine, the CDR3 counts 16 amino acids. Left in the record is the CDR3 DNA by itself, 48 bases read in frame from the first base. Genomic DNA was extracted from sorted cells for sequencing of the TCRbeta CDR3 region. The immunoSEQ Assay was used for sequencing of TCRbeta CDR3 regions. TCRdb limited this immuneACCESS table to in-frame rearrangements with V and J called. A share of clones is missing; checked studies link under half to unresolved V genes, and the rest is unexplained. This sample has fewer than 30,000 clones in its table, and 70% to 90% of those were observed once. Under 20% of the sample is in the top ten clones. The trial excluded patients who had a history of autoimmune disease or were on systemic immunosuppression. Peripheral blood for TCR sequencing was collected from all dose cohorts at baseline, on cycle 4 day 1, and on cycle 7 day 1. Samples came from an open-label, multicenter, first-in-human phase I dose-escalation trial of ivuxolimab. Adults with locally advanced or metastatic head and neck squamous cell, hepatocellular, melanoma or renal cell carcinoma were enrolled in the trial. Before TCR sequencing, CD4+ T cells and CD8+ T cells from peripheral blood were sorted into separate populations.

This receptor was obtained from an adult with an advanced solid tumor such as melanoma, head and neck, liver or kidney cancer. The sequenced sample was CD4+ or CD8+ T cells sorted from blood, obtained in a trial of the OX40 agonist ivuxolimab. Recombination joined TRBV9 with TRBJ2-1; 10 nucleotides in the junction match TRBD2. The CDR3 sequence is CASSVPSGSSYNEQFF. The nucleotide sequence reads TGTGCCAGCAGCGTACCTAGCGGGAGCTCCTACAATGAGCAGTTCTTC.